These 27 T cell receptor beta chains were sequenced from one sample in a study of blood T cell repertoires in COVID-19. Some clones are missing from TCRdb's copy, which holds only in-frame ones; the method was immunoSEQ multiplex PCR. The sample lists about 130,000 clones, around 83% seen once, with roughly 9.2% in the top ten. Source material: PBMCs or T cells enriched from blood (not recorded which). Source of these receptors: a man aged 50 to 60 who had recovered from COVID-19.

V is TRBV9 and J is TRBJ1-2; D possibly corresponds to TRBD1 (6 bases). V gave up 4 bases and J gave up 1 base, with 14 bases separating them. The CDR3 runs to 15 residues. Germline V lookup: CDR1 SGDLS, CDR2 YYNGEE. The CDR3 DNA reads TGTGCCAGCAGCACCGGGGGGCGTTATAACTATGGCTACACCTTC. Protein product: CASSTGGRYNYGYTF.

The chain recombines TRBV5-1 with TRBJ2-7; D possibly corresponds to TRBD1 (6 bases). Trimming removed 4 bases at V and 3 bases at J, with 17 bases between. In germline, CDR1 is SGHRS, CDR2 YFSETQ. The CDR3 runs to 15 residues. The CDR3 protein is CASSTLGQTSYEQYF. CDR3 sequence (DNA): TGCGCCAGCAGCACCCTCGGACAGACGAGCTACGAGCAGTACTTC.

This clone was counted between two and nine times. This rearrangement joins TRBV2 to TRBJ1-6, with 7 bases matching TRBD1. With V trimmed by 4 bases and J by 9 bases, 9 bases remained unmatched. In germline, CDR1 is SNHLY, CDR2 FYNNEI. The length of the CDR3 is 15 residues. CDR3 protein: CASSGIQGSGSPLHF. CDR3 bases: TGTGCCAGCAGTGGGATACAGGGGAGCGGTTCACCCCTCCACTTT.

This rearrangement joins TRBV15 to TRBJ2-6, with TRBD2 matching 7 bases. The CDR3 covers 16 residues. From germline, CDR1 is LNHNV and CDR2 YYDKDF (reference sequence). Trimming cost V 6 bases and J 1 base; bases outside gene matches: 6. CDR3 coding DNA: TGTGCCACCAGTGCTAGCGGAGTATCTGGGGCCAACGTCCTGACTTTC. Its translation: CATSASGVSGANVLTF.

J is TRBJ1-1 and V is TRBV27; no reliable D call. Germline loops: CDR1 MNHEY, CDR2 SMNVEV (reference sequence). Trimming left V 3 bases short and J 2 bases short, with 7 bases between. CDR3 length equals 13 residues. The CDR3: CASSFRGNTEAFF. In DNA form, the CDR3 reads TGTGCCAGCAGTTTTAGAGGAAACACTGAAGCTTTCTTT.

The genes are TRBV18 and TRBJ1-6; 7 bases line up with TRBD1. With V trimmed by 2 bases and J by 6 bases, 1 base remained unmatched. The CDR3 extends over 14 amino acids. Germline values: CDR1 KGHSH, CDR2 LQKENI. The CDR3 DNA reads as TGTGCCAGCTCACCAGGGACAGTTAATTCACCCCTCCACTTT. It specifies CASSPGTVNSPLHF.

The chain couples TRBV5-1 to TRBJ1-2, with D tentatively TRBD1 (6 bases). The V end was cut by 4 bases, the J end by 4 bases, with 17 bases between. The CDR3 extends over 15 amino acids. From germline, CDR1 is SGHRS and CDR2 YFSETQ. The CDR3, as DNA: TGCGCCAGCAGCCCCACCGCAGGGGTGCTCTATGGCTACACCTTC. The encoded protein is CASSPTAGVLYGYTF.

The rearrangement uses TRBV7-2 and TRBJ2-1; 7 positions agree with TRBD2. Trimming took 1 base from V and 8 from J; bases not matched to a gene: 8. The CDR3 is made up of 15 amino acids. The germline V gene has CDR1 SGHTA and CDR2 FQGNSA. As DNA, the CDR3 is TGTGCCAGCAGCTTAGTAGGCGGGGGAAAGGATGAGCAGTTCTTC. Encoded protein: CASSLVGGGKDEQFF.

The V and J genes are TRBV5-6 and TRBJ1-2; possible D gene TRBD1, 6 bases. This CDR3 has 14 residues. V was shortened by 0 bases and J by 4 bases, with 10 bases between the two germline ends. Per the germline V gene, CDR1 is SGHDT and CDR2 is YYEEEE. CDR3 protein: CASSLAQGGYGYTF. The CDR3 DNA reads as TGTGCCAGCAGCTTGGCACAGGGTGGCTATGGCTACACCTTC.

This clone has a handful of counts. V usage is TRBV11-3 and J usage is TRBJ2-5, with a tentative D call TRBD2 (5 bases). The CDR3 totals 13 residues. V dropped 5 bases and J dropped 5 bases, with 12 bases sitting between them. CDR1 and CDR2 from the germline V gene are SGHNT and YENEEA. The CDR3 DNA reads as TGTGCCAGCAGCCTCGGACTCGGGGAGACCCAGTACTTC. This encodes CASSLGLGETQYF. Full variable domain (outside the CDR3, taken from reference TRBV11-3 and TRBJ2-5): EAGVVQSPRYKIIEKKQPVAFWCNPISGHNTLYWYLQNLGQGPELLIRYENEEAVDDSQLPKDRFSAERLKGVDSTLKIQPAELGDSAVYLCASSLGLGETQYFGPGTRLLVL.

The gene calls are TRBV4-1 and TRBJ1-4, with D possibly being TRBD1 (6 bases). CDR3 length equals 16 residues. Trimming left V 0 bases short and J 0 bases short, with 8 bases between. Per the germline V gene, CDR1 is MGHRA and CDR2 is YSYEKL. DNA for the CDR3: TGCGCCAGCAGCCAAGATTGGACAGCAACTAATGAAAAACTGTTTTTT. It encodes CASSQDWTATNEKLFF.

The chain is built from TRBV7-2 and TRBJ1-5; TRBD1 matches at 10 bases. CDR1 SGHTA and CDR2 FQGNSA come from the germline V gene. The CDR3 covers 19 residues. V was clipped by 4 bases and J by 0 bases; unmatched bases: 12. This CDR3 is CASSYRGDRGLFSNQPQHF. The CDR3 coding sequence is TGTGCCAGCAGCTACAGGGGGGACAGGGGCTTGTTTAGCAATCAGCCCCAGCATTTT.

This chain joins TRBV19 and TRBJ1-2; 9 bases match TRBD1. The CDR3 is 16 residues long. Germline V gene sequence: CDR1 LNHDA, CDR2 SQIVND (reference sequence). Trimming took 4 bases from V and 8 from J; bases not matched to a gene: 14. The CDR3 coding sequence is TGTGCCAGTAGTAGCTCTTGGAAGGGACAGGGTGGAGGCTACACCTTC. It specifies CASSSSWKGQGGGYTF.

This clone has only one observation. V and J are TRBV5-1 and TRBJ1-2; D is possibly TRBD1 (6 bases). The ends were cut back, 4 bases at V and 2 bases at J, with 12 bases in the middle. Germline V gives CDR1 SGHRS, CDR2 YFSETQ. CDR3 length equals 14 residues. CDR3 sequence: CASSLQGPNYGYTF. The CDR3 DNA is TGCGCCAGCAGCCTACAGGGCCCAAACTATGGCTACACCTTC. The full variable domain, completed using reference TRBV5-1 and TRBJ1-2, is KAGVTQTPRYLIKTRGQQVTLSCSPISGHRSVSWYQQTPGQGLQFLFEYFSETQRNKGNFPGRFSGRQFSNSRSEMNVSTLELGDSALYLCASSLQGPNYGYTFGSGTRLTVV.

This CDR3 is CAWGTPEAFF. The CDR3 DNA follows: TGTGCCTGGGGCACTCCAGAAGCTTTCTTT. This chain connects TRBV30 to TRBJ1-1; no reliable D call. V lost 5 bases to trimming and J lost 8 bases, with 9 bases between them. The germline gives CDR1 GTSNPN, CDR2 SVGIG (reference sequence). This CDR3 contains 10 residues.

The CDR3 loop reads CASTSGGGYGYTF. The DNA for the CDR3 is TGTGCCAGCACGTCCGGAGGAGGCTATGGCTACACCTTC. This chain joins TRBV2 and TRBJ1-2, with D unclear. V shed 7 bases and J shed 4 bases, with 13 bases lying between them. The CDR3 is 13 residues long. The germline CDR1 and CDR2 sequences are SNHLY and FYNNEI.

V usage is TRBV4-1 and J usage is TRBJ1-6; TRBD1 might be the D (5 bases). The CDR3 covers 14 residues. Per germline, CDR1 MGHRA and CDR2 YSYEKL. The V end was cut by 8 bases, the J end by 0 bases, with 8 bases between. The CDR3 coding sequence is TGCGCCAGCCACGACAGCTCCTATAATTCACCCCTCCACTTT. It specifies CASHDSSYNSPLHF.

The chain carries TRBV24-1 and TRBJ2-5; D perhaps matches TRBD2 (7 bases). Germline assignment: CDR1 KGHDR and CDR2 SFDVKD. V was pared by 11 bases and J by 5 bases, with 23 bases between. The CDR3 runs to 15 residues. CDR3 loop: CARTLGGGLGETQYF. The CDR3 DNA reads as TGTGCCAGGACCCTTGGGGGGGGGCTAGGGGAGACCCAGTACTTC.

This clone was counted between two and nine times. V gene TRBV6-5 combines with J gene TRBJ1-2, with D perhaps TRBD1 (6 bases). From germline, CDR1 is MNHEY and CDR2 SVGAGI. Trimming cost V 0 bases and J 4 bases, with 12 bases left between them. The CDR3 contains 15 residues. CDR3 sequence reads: CASSYSYRESYGYTF. The CDR3 DNA reads TGTGCCAGCAGTTACTCATACAGGGAAAGCTATGGCTACACCTTC.

This chain links TRBV6-2 or TRBV6-3 with TRBJ1-2; 9 bases agree with TRBD1. V lost 2 bases to trimming and J lost 3 bases; unmatched junction nucleotides: 4. The CDR3 runs to 15 residues. Germline CDR1 is MNHEY and CDR2 is SVGEGT. CDR3 sequence (DNA): TGTGCCAGCAGTTACCCGGGACAGGGTCACTATGGCTACACCTTC. Its protein product is CASSYPGQGHYGYTF.

V gene TRBV27 combines with J gene TRBJ2-2; 8 bases line up with TRBD2. V dropped 5 bases and J dropped 0; count of bases not matched to a gene: 8. Germline assignment: CDR1 MNHEY and CDR2 SMNVEV (reference sequence). There are 17 residues in the CDR3. The CDR3 bases are TGTGCCAGCAGTCCGAAGCGGGGGTTCGCGAACACCGGGGAGCTGTTTTTT. It translates to CASSPKRGFANTGELFF.

This rearrangement joins TRBV7-3 to TRBJ2-1, with 10 bases matching TRBD1. Germline V gene lookup returns CDR1 SGHTA and CDR2 FQGTGA. V shed 5 bases and J 3 bases; nucleotides not matched to a gene: 4. The CDR3 is made up of 15 amino acids. CDR3 sequence: CASSQGQGYYNEQFF. The DNA of the CDR3 is TGTGCCAGCAGCCAGGGACAGGGGTACTACAATGAGCAGTTCTTC.

This clone was recorded a few times. This chain uses TRBV6-1 with TRBJ2-1; D is unresolved. The V gene's germline CDR1 is MNHNS and CDR2 SASEGT. The CDR3 sequence is 17 residues long. V was trimmed by 0 bases and J by 5 bases, leaving 17 bases between them. CDR3 in DNA: TGTGCCAGCAGTGAAGCCCACATAGCATTAAGAAACAATGAGCAGTTCTTC. Translated: CASSEAHIALRNNEQFF.

The genes are TRBV19 and TRBJ2-2; D perhaps matches TRBD2 (6 bases). This CDR3 has 13 residues. Germline V gene lookup returns CDR1 LNHDA and CDR2 SQIVND (reference sequence). The V end was cut by 7 bases, the J end by 8 bases, with 14 bases between. The CDR3 DNA reads TGTGCCAGTATCCGCGGGGCCAGGGGGGAGCTGTTTTTT. This sequence encodes CASIRGARGELFF.

The chain employs TRBV5-1 and TRBJ2-1; 10 bases line up with TRBD2. CDR1 and CDR2 (germline): SGHRS, YFSETQ. Unmatched junction bases numbered 3, after V lost 2 bases and J lost 4 bases. CDR3 length: 15 residues. The chain's CDR3 is CASSFTSGTYNEQFF. CDR3 nucleotides: TGCGCCAGCAGCTTTACTAGCGGGACATACAATGAGCAGTTCTTC.

The chain employs TRBV28 and TRBJ1-1; no reliable D call. Trimming shortened V by 2 bases and J by 7 bases, and 14 bases separated the two germline ends. The V gene's germline CDR1 is MDHEN and CDR2 SYDVKM. The CDR3 covers 14 residues. The CDR3 here is CASSLPGSPSEAFF. The CDR3 bases are TGTGCCAGCAGTTTACCGGGGTCCCCTAGTGAAGCTTTCTTT.

This clone was observed once. The J gene is TRBJ2-1, the V gene TRBV9, with 7 bases that match TRBD2. V lost 3 bases, J lost 7 bases, and 4 bases stayed unmatched. CDR1 SGDLS and CDR2 YYNGEE come from the germline V gene. This CDR3 has 13 amino acids. The CDR3 here is CASSGSGVNEQFF. In DNA, the CDR3 is TGTGCCAGCAGCGGGAGCGGGGTAAATGAGCAGTTCTTC.